The 8 T cell receptor beta chains below come from one sample, sequenced in a study of vaccination and CD4 T cells after COVID-19. As to treatment: roughly ten-day PBMC culture with coronavirus spike peptide pools or control peptides (ViraFEST assay). Sequencing of the DNA from cultured CD4+ T cells was carried out with the Oncomine TCR Beta short-read assay. Via MiXCR, TCRdb re-called the PCR reads, giving one row per CDR3 protein. Among thousands of distinct CDR3 sequences listed, about 19% were seen once. Their specific antigens are unknown. The sequencing here drew on CD4+ T cells from blood, cultured in vitro, taken after SARS-CoV-2 vaccination. Receptors originate from a human donor who had recovered from COVID-19.

This clonotype showed up just a few times. This chain connects TRBV19 to TRBJ2-5, with a tentative D call TRBD1 (6 bases). There are 15 residues in the CDR3. Germline CDR1 is LNHDA and CDR2 is SQIVND (reference sequence). V lost 1 base and J 1 base, leaving 10 bases between the germline ends. The CDR3 sequence is CASSIGQGIQETQYF. DNA of the CDR3: TGTGCCAGTAGTATAGGGCAGGGGATCCAAGAGACCCAGTACTTC. The whole variable domain, filled in from reference TRBV19 and TRBJ2-5, reads DGGITQSPKYLFRKEGQNVTLSCEQNLNHDAMYWYRQDPGQGLRLIYYSQIVNDFQKGDIAEGYSVSREKKESFPLTVTSAQKNPTAFYLCASSIGQGIQETQYFGPGTRLLVL.

In this sample, this clonotype turned up many times. The chain links TRBV6-5 to TRBJ1-5, with D maybe TRBD1 (6 bases). There are 16 residues in the CDR3. The ends were cut back, 0 bases at V and 4 bases at J, with 13 bases in the middle. Per the germline V gene, CDR1 is MNHEY and CDR2 is SVGAGI. The chain's CDR3 is CASSYSGGAANQPQHF. The CDR3 DNA is TGTGCCAGCAGTTACTCGGGGGGGGCCGCTAATCAGCCCCAGCATTTT.

This clonotype ranks as medium-sized (0.01 to 0.1%). This sequence joins TRBV7-2 and TRBJ2-7; the D call may be TRBD1 or TRBD2 (5 bases each). This CDR3 comprises 13 residues. CDR1 is SGHTA, CDR2 FQGNSA, per germline. V was clipped by 5 bases and J by 4 bases, with 12 bases between them. The CDR3 DNA is TGTGCCAGCAGCCACAGCTGGGGGTACGAGCAGTACTTC. Protein: CASSHSWGYEQYF.

This clonotype was seen repeatedly, ten times or more. V gene TRBV19 combines with J gene TRBJ1-6; tentatively, D is TRBD1 (5 bases). Germline CDR1 and CDR2: LNHDA and SQIVND (reference sequence). V lost 4 bases to trimming and J lost 10 bases, with 5 bases between them. CDR3 length: 11 amino acids. The CDR3 here is CASSKGSPLHF. DNA of the CDR3: TGTGCCAGTAGTAAGGGGTCACCCCTCCACTTT. Looking up the rest from reference TRBV19 and TRBJ1-6 gives the full variable domain: DGGITQSPKYLFRKEGQNVTLSCEQNLNHDAMYWYRQDPGQGLRLIYYSQIVNDFQKGDIAEGYSVSREKKESFPLTVTSAQKNPTAFYLCASSKGSPLHFGNGTRLTVT.

This clonotype was found a few times. V is TRBV7-2 and J is TRBJ2-1; 8 bases map to TRBD2. Germline CDR1 is SGHTA and CDR2 is FQGNSA. The CDR3 spans 16 residues. With V trimmed by 5 bases and J by 6 bases, 12 bases remained unmatched. DNA of the CDR3: TGTGCCAGCAGCGCCAGCAGGGCGGGAGGACTCAATGAGCAGTTCTTC. It is translated as CASSASRAGGLNEQFF.

Within the sample, this clonotype is medium-sized. The V call is TRBV7-9, the J call TRBJ1-1, with a weak D call TRBD1 (6 bases). Germline CDR1 reads SEHNR; CDR2 reads FQNEAQ (reference sequence). The CDR3 contains 13 residues. Between the trimmed V and J ends, which lost 4 bases and 1 base, there was a span of 7 bases. CDR3: CASSSQGNTEAFF. CDR3 DNA: TGTGCCAGCAGCTCACAGGGGAACACTGAAGCTTTCTTT.

This chain joins TRBV19 and TRBJ2-2; unclear D gene. Germline assignment: CDR1 LNHDA and CDR2 SQIVND (reference sequence). V lost 2 bases, J lost 10 bases, and 8 bases lay in between. The CDR3 is made up of 12 amino acids. The CDR3 loop reads CASSIRPSELFF. As DNA, the CDR3 is TGTGCCAGTAGTATACGCCCCTCGGAGCTGTTTTTT.

The chain recombines TRBV6-5 with TRBJ1-2; D may be TRBD1 (5 bases). The CDR3 covers 15 residues. V lost 4 bases and J lost 5, with 17 bases in between. The germline V gene has CDR1 MNHEY and CDR2 SVGAGI. The CDR3 reads CASSSARGISYGYTF. The DNA of the CDR3 is TGTGCCAGCAGTTCAGCGCGGGGCATCTCATATGGCTACACCTTC.